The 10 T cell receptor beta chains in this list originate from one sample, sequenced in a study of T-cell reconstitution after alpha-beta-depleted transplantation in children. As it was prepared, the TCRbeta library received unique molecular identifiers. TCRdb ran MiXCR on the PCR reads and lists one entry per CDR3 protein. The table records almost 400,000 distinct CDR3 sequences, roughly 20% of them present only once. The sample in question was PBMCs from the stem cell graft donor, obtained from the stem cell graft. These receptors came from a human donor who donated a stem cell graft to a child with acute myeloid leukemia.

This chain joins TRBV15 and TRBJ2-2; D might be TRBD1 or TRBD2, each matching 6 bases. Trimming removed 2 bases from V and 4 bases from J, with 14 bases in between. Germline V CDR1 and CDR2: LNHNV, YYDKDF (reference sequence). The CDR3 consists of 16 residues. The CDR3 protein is CATSRSLEGVTGELFF. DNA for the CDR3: TGTGCCACCAGCAGAAGTTTGGAGGGGGTCACCGGGGAGCTGTTTTTT. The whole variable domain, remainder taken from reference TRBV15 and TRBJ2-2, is DAMVIQNPRYQVTQFGKPVTLSCSQTLNHNVMYWYQQKSSQAPKLLFHYYDKDFNNEADTPDNFQSRRPNTSFCFLDIRSPGLGDTAMYLCATSRSLEGVTGELFFGEGSRLTVL.

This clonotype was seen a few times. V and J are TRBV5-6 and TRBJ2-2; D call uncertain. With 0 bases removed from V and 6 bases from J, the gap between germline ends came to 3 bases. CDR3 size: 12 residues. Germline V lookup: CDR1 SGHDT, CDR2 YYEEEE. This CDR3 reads CASSLAAGELFF. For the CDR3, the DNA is TGTGCCAGCAGCTTGGCGGCCGGGGAGCTGTTTTTT.

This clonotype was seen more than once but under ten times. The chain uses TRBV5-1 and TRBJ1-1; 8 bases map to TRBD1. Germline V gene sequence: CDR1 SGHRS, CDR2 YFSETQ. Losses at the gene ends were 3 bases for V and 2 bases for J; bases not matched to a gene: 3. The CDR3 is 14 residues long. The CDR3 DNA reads TGCGCCAGCAGCTGGGGGACAGGCAACACTGAAGCTTTCTTT. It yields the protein CASSWGTGNTEAFF.

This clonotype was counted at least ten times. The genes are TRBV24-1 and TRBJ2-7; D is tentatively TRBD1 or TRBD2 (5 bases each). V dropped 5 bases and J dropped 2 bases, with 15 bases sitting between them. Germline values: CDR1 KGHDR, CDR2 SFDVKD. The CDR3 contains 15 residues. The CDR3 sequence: CATSAGLGGAYEQYF. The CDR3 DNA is TGTGCCACCAGTGCAGGTCTTGGGGGAGCCTACGAGCAGTACTTC.

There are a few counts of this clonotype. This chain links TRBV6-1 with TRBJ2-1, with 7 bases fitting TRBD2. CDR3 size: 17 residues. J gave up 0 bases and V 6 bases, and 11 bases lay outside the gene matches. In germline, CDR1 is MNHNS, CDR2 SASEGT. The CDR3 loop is CASSHWSGASSYNEQFF. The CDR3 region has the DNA TGTGCCAGCAGCCATTGGAGCGGGGCTAGCTCCTACAATGAGCAGTTCTTC.

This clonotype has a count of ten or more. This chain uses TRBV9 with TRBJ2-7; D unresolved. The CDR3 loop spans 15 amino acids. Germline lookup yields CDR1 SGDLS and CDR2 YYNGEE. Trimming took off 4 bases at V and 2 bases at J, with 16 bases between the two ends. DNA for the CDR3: TGTGCCAGCAGCCCCAATGCAGTGGACCCCTACGAGCAGTACTTC. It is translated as CASSPNAVDPYEQYF.

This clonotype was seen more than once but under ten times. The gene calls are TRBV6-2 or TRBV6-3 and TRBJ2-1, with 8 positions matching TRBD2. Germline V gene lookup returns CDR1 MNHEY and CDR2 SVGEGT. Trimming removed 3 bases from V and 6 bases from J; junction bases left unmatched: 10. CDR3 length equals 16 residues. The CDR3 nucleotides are TGTGCCAGCAGTTATCTCGGGGGGGTCCTTGGCAATGAGCAGTTCTTC. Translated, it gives CASSYLGGVLGNEQFF.

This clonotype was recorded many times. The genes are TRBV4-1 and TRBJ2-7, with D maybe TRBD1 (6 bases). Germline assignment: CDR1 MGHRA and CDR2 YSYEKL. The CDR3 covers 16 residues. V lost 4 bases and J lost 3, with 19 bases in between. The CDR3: CASSPRQAKFLYEQYF. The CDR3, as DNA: TGCGCCAGCAGCCCCCGACAGGCTAAATTCCTCTACGAGCAGTACTTC.

CDR3 sequence: CASSWTGDSAEAGEQYF. In DNA, the CDR3 is TGTGCCAGCAGTTGGACAGGGGATTCCGCTGAGGCCGGGGAGCAGTACTTC. This chain uses TRBV6-5 with TRBJ2-7, with 9 bases fitting TRBD1. After removal of 4 bases from V and 7 bases from J, the junction contained 17 bases not matched to a gene. Germline V gene sequence: CDR1 MNHEY, CDR2 SVGAGI. The CDR3 spans 17 residues.

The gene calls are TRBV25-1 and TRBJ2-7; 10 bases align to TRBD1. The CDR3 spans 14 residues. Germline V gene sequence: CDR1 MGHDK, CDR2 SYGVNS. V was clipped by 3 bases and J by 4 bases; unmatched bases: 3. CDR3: CASSERQGAYEQYF. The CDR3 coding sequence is TGTGCCAGCAGTGAGAGACAGGGGGCTTACGAGCAGTACTTC.